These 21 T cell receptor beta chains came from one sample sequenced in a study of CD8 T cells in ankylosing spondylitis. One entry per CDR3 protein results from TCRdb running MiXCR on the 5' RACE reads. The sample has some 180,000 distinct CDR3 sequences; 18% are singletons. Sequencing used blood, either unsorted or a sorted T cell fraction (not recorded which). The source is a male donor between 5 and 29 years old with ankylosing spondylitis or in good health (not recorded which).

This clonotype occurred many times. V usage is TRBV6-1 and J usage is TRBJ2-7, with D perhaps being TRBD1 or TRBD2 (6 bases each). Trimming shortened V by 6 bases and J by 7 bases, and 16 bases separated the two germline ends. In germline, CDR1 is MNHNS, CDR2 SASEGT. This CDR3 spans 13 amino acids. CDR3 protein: CASSGQSRGEQYF. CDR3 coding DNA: TGTGCCAGCAGCGGACAGAGCCGGGGGGAGCAGTACTTC.

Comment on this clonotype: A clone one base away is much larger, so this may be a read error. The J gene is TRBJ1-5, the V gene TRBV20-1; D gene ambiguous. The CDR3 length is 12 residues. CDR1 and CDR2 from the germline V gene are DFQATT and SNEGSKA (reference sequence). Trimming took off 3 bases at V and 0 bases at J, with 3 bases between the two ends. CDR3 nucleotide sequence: TGCAGTGCTAGGGATAGCAATCAGCCCCAGCATTTT. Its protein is CSARDSNQPQHF.

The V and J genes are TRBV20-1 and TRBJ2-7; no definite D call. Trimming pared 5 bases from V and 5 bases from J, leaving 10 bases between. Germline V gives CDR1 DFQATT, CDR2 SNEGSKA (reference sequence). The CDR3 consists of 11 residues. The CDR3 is CSAPWWDEQYF. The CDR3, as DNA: TGCAGTGCTCCTTGGTGGGACGAGCAGTACTTC.

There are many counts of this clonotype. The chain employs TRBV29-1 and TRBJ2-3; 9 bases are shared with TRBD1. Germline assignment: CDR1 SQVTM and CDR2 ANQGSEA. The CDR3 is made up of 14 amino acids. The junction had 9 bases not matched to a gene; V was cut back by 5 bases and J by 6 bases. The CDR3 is CSVTTGGALDTQYF. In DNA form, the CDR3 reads TGCAGCGTTACCACAGGGGGCGCATTGGATACGCAGTATTTT.

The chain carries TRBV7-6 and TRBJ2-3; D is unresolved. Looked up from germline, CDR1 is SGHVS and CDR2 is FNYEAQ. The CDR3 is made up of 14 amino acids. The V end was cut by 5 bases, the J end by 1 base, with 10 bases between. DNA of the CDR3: TGTGCCAGCAGCCCTCCAGGCCGCACAGATACGCAGTATTTT. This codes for CASSPPGRTDTQYF. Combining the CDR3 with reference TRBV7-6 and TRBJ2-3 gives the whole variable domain GAGVSQSPRYKVTKRGQDVALRCDPISGHVSLYWYRQALGQGPEFLTYFNYEAQQDKSGLPNDRFSAERPEGSISTLTIQRTEQRDSAMYRCASSPPGRTDTQYFGPGTRLTVL.

The CDR3 sequence: CSADTGTSAKNEQFF. Written as DNA, the CDR3 is TGCAGTGCTGATACCGGGACTAGCGCAAAGAATGAGCAGTTCTTC. The chain is built from TRBV20-1 and TRBJ2-1, with 10 bases lining up with TRBD2. CDR1 is DFQATT, CDR2 SNEGSKA, per germline (reference sequence). The CDR3 has 15 amino acids. The ends lost 5 bases at V and 7 bases at J; junction bases unmatched: 11.

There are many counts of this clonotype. This chain's CDR3 is CAIGQGVNNEQFF. Here the CDR3 DNA reads TGTGCCATCGGCCAGGGGGTAAACAATGAGCAGTTCTTC. The rearrangement joins TRBV10-3 to TRBJ2-1; 7 bases line up with TRBD1. With 8 bases clipped from V and 5 bases from J, the junction kept 6 bases outside the gene matches. This CDR3 contains 13 residues. Germline V gives CDR1 ENHRY, CDR2 SYGVKD.

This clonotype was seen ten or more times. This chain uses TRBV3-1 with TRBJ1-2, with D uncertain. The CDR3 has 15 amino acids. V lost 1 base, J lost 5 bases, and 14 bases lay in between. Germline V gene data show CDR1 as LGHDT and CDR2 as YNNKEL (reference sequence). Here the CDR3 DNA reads TGTGCCAGCAGCCAAGGGTCCGGTTTTAGATATGGCTACACCTTC. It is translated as CASSQGSGFRYGYTF.

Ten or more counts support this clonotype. The CDR3 region is CATREGGPKNIQYF. CDR3 in DNA: TGTGCCACCAGGGAAGGTGGGCCCAAAAACATTCAGTACTTC. This sequence joins TRBV5-4 and TRBJ2-4; possible D gene TRBD1, 5 bases. V was trimmed by 9 bases and J by 2 bases, leaving 15 bases between them. The length of the CDR3 is 14 residues. Germline lookup yields CDR1 SGHNT and CDR2 YYREEE (reference sequence).

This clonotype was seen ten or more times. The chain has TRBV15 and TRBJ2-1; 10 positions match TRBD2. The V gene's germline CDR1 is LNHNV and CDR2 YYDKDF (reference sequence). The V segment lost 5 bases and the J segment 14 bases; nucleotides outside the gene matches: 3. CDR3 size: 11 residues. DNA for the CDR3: TGTGCCACCAGCGGAGCGGGGGGGGAGTTCTTC. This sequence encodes CATSGAGGEFF.

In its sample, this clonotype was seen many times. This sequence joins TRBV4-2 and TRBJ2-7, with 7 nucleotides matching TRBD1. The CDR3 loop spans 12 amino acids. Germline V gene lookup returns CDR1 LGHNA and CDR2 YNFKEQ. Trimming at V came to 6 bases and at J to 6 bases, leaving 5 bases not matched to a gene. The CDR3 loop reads CASRTGDREQYF. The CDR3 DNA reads TGTGCCAGCAGAACAGGGGATCGCGAGCAGTACTTC.

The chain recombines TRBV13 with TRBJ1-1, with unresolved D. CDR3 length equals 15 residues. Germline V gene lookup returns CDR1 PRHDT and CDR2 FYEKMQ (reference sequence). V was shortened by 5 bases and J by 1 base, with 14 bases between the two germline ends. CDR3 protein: CASSLSSGKNTEAFF. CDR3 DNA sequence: TGTGCCAGCAGCCTTAGCTCCGGAAAGAACACTGAAGCTTTCTTT.

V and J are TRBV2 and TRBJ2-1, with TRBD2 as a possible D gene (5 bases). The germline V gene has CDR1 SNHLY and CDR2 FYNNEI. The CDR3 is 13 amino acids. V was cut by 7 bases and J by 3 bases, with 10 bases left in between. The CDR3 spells CASTRTYYNEQFF. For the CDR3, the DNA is TGTGCCAGCACCAGGACTTACTACAATGAGCAGTTCTTC. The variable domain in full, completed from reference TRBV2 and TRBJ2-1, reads EPEVTQTPSHQVTQMGQEVILRCVPISNHLYFYWYRQILGQKVEFLVSFYNNEISEKSEIFDDQFSVERPDGSNFTLKIRSTKLEDSAMYFCASTRTYYNEQFFGPGTRLTVL.

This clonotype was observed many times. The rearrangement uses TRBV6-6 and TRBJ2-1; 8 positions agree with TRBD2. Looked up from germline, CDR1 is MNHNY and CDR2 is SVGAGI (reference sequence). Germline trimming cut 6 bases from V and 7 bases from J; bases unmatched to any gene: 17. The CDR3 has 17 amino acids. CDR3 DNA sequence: TGTGCCAGCAGCCTCATGGGAAGACCCGGGAGGGATAATGAGCAGTTCTTC. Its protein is CASSLMGRPGRDNEQFF.

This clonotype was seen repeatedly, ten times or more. The CDR3, as DNA: TGTGCCAGCAGCCAAGGGATGAAAGAGACCCAGTACTTC. It codes for CASSQGMKETQYF. J is TRBJ2-5 and V is TRBV7-2; D gene unclear. The CDR3 is 13 residues long. V was trimmed by 5 bases and J by 3 bases, leaving 10 bases between them. Germline assignment: CDR1 SGHTA and CDR2 FQGNSA.

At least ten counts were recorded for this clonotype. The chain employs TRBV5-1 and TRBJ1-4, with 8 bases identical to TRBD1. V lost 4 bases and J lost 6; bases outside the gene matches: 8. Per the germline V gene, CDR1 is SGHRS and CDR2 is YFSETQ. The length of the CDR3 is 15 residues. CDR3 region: CASSTSGGSYEKLFF. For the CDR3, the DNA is TGCGCCAGCAGCACATCAGGGGGCTCTTATGAAAAACTGTTTTTT.

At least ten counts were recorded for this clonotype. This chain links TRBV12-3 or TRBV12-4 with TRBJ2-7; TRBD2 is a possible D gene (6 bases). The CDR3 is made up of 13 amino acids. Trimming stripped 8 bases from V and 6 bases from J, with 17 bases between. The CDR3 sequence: CASSSRGKGEQYV. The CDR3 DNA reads TGTGCCAGCTCATCGCGGGGAAAGGGCGAGCAGTACGTC.

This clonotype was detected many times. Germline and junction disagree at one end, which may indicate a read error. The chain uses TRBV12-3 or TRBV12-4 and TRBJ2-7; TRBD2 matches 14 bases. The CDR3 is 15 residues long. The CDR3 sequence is CASRLAGGSSYEQYF. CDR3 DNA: TGTGCCAGTAGACTAGCGGGAGGGAGCTCCTACGAACAGTACTTC.

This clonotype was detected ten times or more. DNA of the CDR3: TGCAGTGCTAGCCCCGGACTAGGGGACGCGGGTGAGCAGTTCTTC. It specifies CSASPGLGDAGEQFF. This sequence joins TRBV20-1 and TRBJ2-1; TRBD2 matches 7 bases. Germline V gene data show CDR1 as DFQATT and CDR2 as SNEGSKA (reference sequence). The V segment lost 3 bases and the J segment 9 bases; nucleotides outside the gene matches: 14. The CDR3 is made up of 15 amino acids.

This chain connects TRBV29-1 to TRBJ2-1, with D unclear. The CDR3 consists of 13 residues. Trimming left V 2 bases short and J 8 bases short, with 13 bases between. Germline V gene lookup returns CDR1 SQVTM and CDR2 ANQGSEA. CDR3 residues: CSVENTLRDEQFF. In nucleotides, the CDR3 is TGCAGCGTTGAAAATACCCTAAGAGATGAGCAGTTCTTC.

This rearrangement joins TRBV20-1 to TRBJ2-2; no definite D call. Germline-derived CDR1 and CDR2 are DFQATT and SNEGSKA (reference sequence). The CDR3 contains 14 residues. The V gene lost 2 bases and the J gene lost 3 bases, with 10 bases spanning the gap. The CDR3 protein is CSARNPEDTGELFF. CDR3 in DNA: TGCAGTGCTAGAAACCCAGAGGACACCGGGGAGCTGTTTTTT.